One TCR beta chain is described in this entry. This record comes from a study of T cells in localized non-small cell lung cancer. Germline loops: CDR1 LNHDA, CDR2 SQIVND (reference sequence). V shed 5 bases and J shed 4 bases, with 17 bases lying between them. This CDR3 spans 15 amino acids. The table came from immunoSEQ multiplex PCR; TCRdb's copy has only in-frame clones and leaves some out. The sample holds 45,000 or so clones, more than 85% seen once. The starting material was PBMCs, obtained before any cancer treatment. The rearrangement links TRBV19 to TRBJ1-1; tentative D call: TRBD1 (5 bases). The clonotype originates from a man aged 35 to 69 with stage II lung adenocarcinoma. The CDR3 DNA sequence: TGTGCCAGTAGTTTCAGGGTGAGAGGGACCACTGAAGCTTTCTTT. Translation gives CASSFRVRGTTEAFF. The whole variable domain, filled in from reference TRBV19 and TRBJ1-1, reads DGGITQSPKYLFRKEGQNVTLSCEQNLNHDAMYWYRQDPGQGLRLIYYSQIVNDFQKGDIAEGYSVSREKKESFPLTVTSAQKNPTAFYLCASSFRVRGTTEAFFGQGTRLTVV.